Sequencing of this T cell receptor beta chain was carried out in a study of blood T cell repertoires in COVID-19. The assay was immunoSEQ multiplex PCR, and TCRdb's table has in-frame clones only and misses some. The repertoire holds about 190,000 clones, with approximately 79% as singletons. Germline lookup yields CDR1 MDHEN and CDR2 SYDVKM. V shed 6 bases and J 2 bases; nucleotides not matched to a gene: 4. The CDR3 extends over 15 amino acids. This receptor was taken from a man aged 25 to 45 with active or convalescent COVID-19. The sample taken for sequencing was peripheral blood. The rearrangement links TRBV28 to TRBJ1-5; 10 bases map to TRBD1. CDR3 coding DNA: TGTGCCAGCAGAGAGACAGGGGGCGGCAATCAGCCCCAGCATTTT. Amino acids: CASRETGGGNQPQHF.